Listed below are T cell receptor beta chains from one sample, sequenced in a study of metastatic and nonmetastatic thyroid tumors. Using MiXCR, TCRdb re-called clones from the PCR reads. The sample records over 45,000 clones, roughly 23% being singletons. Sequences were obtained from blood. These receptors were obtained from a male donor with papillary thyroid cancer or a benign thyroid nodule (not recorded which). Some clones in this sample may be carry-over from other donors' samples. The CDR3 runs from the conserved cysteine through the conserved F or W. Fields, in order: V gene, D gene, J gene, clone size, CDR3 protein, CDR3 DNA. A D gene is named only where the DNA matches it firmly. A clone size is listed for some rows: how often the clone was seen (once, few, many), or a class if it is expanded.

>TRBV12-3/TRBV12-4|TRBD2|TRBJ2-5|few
CASGLAGGQETQYF
TGTGCCAGCGGTTTAGCGGGTGGGCAAGAGACCCAGTACTTC
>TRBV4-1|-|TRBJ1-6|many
CASSQGRQTFNSPLHF
TGCGCCAGCAGCCAAGGACGACAGACTTTTAATTCACCCCTCCACTTT
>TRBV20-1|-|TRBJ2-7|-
CSAIHRDKTPYEQYF
TGCAGTGCAATCCACCGGGACAAAACTCCCTACGAGCAGTACTTC
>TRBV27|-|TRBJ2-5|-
CASSLSTPLETQYF
TGTGCCAGCAGTTTATCGACGCCCCTGGAGACCCAGTACTTC
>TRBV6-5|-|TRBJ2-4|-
CASSYAGGAKNIQYF
TGTGCCAGCAGTTACGCAGGGGGGGCCAAAAACATTCAGTACTTC
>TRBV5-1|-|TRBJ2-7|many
CASSEETRDGYEQYF
TGCGCCAGCAGCGAGGAAACTAGGGACGGCTACGAGCAGTACTTC
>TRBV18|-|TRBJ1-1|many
CASSPRQGTEAFF
TGTGCCAGCTCACCGAGGCAGGGGACTGAAGCTTTCTTT
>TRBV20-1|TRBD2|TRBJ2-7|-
CSANLWTSGRMVGYEQYF
TGCAGTGCTAATCTGTGGACTAGCGGGAGAATGGTGGGCTACGAGCAGTACTTC
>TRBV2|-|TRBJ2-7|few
CASSILTDQYEQYF
TGTGCCAGCAGTATATTGACAGATCAGTACGAGCAGTACTTC
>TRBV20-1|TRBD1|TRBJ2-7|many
CSAGRDSTYEQYF
TGCAGTGCTGGCCGGGACAGCACCTACGAGCAGTACTTC
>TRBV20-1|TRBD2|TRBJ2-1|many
CSAILSGMRINEQFF
TGCAGTGCCATCCTAAGCGGGATGCGAATAAATGAGCAGTTCTTC
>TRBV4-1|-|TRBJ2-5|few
CASSQDLTWSIGETQYF
TGCGCCAGCAGCCAAGATCTTACGTGGAGTATCGGAGAGACCCAGTACTTC
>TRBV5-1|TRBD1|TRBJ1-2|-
CASSLPGTAYGYTF
TGCGCCAGCAGCTTACCCGGGACAGCCTATGGCTACACCTTC
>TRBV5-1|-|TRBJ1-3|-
CASSRDTPDTGNTIYF
TGCGCCAGCAGCCGCGACACCCCTGATACTGGAAACACCATATATTTT
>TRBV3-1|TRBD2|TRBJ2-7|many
CASSQASGGAYEQYF
TGTGCCAGCAGCCAGGCTAGCGGGGGTGCCTACGAGCAGTACTTC
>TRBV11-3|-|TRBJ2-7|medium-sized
CASSPPGSGYEQYF
TGTGCCAGCAGCCCGCCGGGGTCTGGCTACGAGCAGTACTTC
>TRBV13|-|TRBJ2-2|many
CASSFGGTNTGELFF
TGTGCCAGCAGCTTCGGCGGAACGAACACCGGGGAGCTGTTTTTT
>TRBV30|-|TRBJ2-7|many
CAWGVPGRKNYEQYF
TGTGCCTGGGGTGTACCCGGACGAAAGAACTACGAGCAGTACTTC
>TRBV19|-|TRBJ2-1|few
CASKRAAHNEQFF
TGTGCCAGCAAAAGGGCAGCACACAATGAGCAGTTCTTC
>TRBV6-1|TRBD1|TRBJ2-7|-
CASRRRDRSYEQYF
TGTGCCAGCAGGCGTCGGGACAGATCCTACGAGCAGTACTTC
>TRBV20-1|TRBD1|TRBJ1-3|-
CSARQGAGNTIYF
TGCAGTGCTCGACAGGGCGCTGGAAACACCATATATTTT
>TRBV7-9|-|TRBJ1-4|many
CASSSPQKLGGVSEKLFF
TGTGCCAGCAGCTCACCCCAAAAGTTGGGGGGCGTGAGTGAAAAACTGTTTTTT
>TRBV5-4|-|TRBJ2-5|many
CASTVGAEETQYF
TGTGCCAGCACCGTTGGGGCGGAAGAGACCCAGTACTTC
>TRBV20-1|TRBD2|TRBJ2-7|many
CSARGAGEPYEQYF
TGCAGTGCTAGAGGGGCGGGAGAACCCTACGAGCAGTACTTC
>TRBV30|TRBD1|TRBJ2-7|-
CAWDRGHEQYF
TGTGCCTGGGACAGGGGCCACGAGCAGTACTTC
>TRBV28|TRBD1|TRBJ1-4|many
CASSLWTGGGKLFF
TGTGCCAGCAGTTTGTGGACAGGGGGCGGAAAACTGTTTTTT
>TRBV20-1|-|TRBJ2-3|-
CSARDRVWTDTQYF
TGCAGTGCTAGAGACAGGGTTTGGACAGATACGCAGTATTTT
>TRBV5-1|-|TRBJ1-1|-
CASWTVRNTEAFF
TGCGCCAGCTGGACAGTCAGGAACACTGAAGCTTTCTTT
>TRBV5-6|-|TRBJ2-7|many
CASSFGTKAYEQYF
TGTGCCAGCAGCTTTGGGACGAAAGCCTACGAGCAGTACTTC
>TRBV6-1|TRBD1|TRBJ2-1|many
CASSEWRTGGHNEQFF
TGTGCCAGCAGTGAATGGAGGACAGGGGGGCACAATGAGCAGTTCTTC
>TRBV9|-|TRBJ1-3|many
CASSVGSDVGNTIYF
TGTGCCAGCAGCGTAGGGTCGGACGTAGGAAACACCATATATTTT
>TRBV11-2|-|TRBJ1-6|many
CASSLFTGTGTSPLHF
TGTGCCAGCAGCTTATTTACGGGGACCGGGACTTCACCCCTCCACTTT
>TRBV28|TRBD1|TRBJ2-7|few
CASSPGQGVTYEQYF
TGTGCCAGCAGTCCGGGACAGGGAGTCACCTACGAGCAGTACTTC
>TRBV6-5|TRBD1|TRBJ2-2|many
CASSYSWDRGLIGELFF
TGTGCCAGCAGTTACTCCTGGGACAGGGGGCTGATCGGGGAGCTGTTTTTT
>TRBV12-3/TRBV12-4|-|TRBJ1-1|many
CASSLYLRAEAFF
TGTGCCAGCAGTTTGTACCTCAGGGCTGAAGCTTTCTTT
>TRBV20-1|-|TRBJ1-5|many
CSARDFGRAQPQHF
TGCAGTGCTAGAGATTTTGGCCGGGCTCAGCCCCAGCATTTT
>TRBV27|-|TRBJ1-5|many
CASSSRGNQPQHF
TGTGCCAGCAGTTCCAGGGGCAATCAGCCCCAGCATTTT
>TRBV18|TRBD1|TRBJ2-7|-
CASSPPGTGVLYEQYF
TGTGCCAGCTCACCCCCCGGGACAGGGGTCCTCTACGAGCAGTACTTC
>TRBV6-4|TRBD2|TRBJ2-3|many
CASSDAGGTDTQYF
TGTGCCAGCAGTGACGCGGGGGGCACAGATACGCAGTATTTT
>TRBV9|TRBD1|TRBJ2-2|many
CASSARDSNTGELFF
TGTGCCAGCAGCGCCAGGGACAGCAACACCGGGGAGCTGTTTTTT
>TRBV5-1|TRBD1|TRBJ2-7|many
CASSLGTGGPSTPYEQYF
TGCGCCAGCAGCTTAGGGACAGGGGGCCCTTCAACCCCCTACGAGCAGTACTTC
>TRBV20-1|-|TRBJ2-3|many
CSARSPREITDTQYF
TGCAGTGCTAGATCACCCCGGGAGATCACAGATACGCAGTATTTT
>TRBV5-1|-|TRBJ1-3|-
CASSESSGNTIYF
TGCGCCAGCAGTGAGAGCTCTGGAAACACCATATATTTT
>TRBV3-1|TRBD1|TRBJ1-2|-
CASSQDQWAGGDGYTF
TGTGCCAGCAGCCAAGATCAGTGGGCAGGGGGTGATGGCTACACCTTC
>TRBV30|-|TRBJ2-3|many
CAWSAPGIVLTDTQYF
TGTGCCTGGAGTGCACCAGGGATCGTCCTCACAGATACGCAGTATTTT
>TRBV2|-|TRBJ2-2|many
CASSGTSHFTGELFF
TGTGCCAGCAGTGGCACTAGTCATTTCACCGGGGAGCTGTTTTTT
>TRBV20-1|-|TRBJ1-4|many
CSARHRRALQQNEKLFF
TGCAGTGCTAGGCACCGTCGAGCCCTCCAGCAAAATGAAAAACTGTTTTTT
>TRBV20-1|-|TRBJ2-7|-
CSAWPGQDYEQYF
TGCAGTGCCTGGCCTGGGCAGGACTACGAGCAGTACTTC
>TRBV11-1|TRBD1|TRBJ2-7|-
CASSYQRDRADSYEQYF
TGTGCCAGCAGCTATCAACGGGACAGGGCCGACTCCTACGAGCAGTACTTC
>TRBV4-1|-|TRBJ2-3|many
CASSQEDPSTDTQYF
TGCGCCAGCAGCCAAGAGGACCCAAGCACAGATACGCAGTATTTT
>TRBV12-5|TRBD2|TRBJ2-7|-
CASGLPGQKTSGLSYEQYF
TGTGCTAGTGGTTTGCCGGGACAGAAGACTAGCGGGCTCTCCTACGAGCAGTACTTC
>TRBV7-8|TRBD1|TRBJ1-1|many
CASSLDRGLAEAFF
TGTGCCAGCAGCTTAGACAGGGGGCTGGCTGAAGCTTTCTTT
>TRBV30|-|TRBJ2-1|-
CAWMAVSYNEQFF
TGTGCCTGGATGGCGGTCTCCTACAATGAGCAGTTCTTC
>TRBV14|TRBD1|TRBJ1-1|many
CASSQTGDSAEAFF
TGTGCCAGCAGCCAGACAGGGGACAGCGCTGAAGCTTTCTTT
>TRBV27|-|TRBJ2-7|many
CASSTDSYEQYF
TGTGCCAGCAGTACGGACTCCTACGAGCAGTACTTC
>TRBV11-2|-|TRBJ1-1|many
CASSRTGFNTEAFF
TGTGCCAGCAGCCGTACGGGCTTCAACACTGAAGCTTTCTTT
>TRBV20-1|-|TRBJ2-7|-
CSARPRNRASRGYEQYF
TGCAGTGCTAGACCCAGGAACAGGGCCTCACGGGGCTACGAGCAGTACTTC
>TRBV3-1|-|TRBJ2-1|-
CASSPGHPKGYNEQFF
TGTGCCAGCAGCCCGGGCCACCCCAAAGGGTACAATGAGCAGTTCTTC